This T cell receptor (beta chain) was identified during a study of control samples from healthy donors and cancer patients. In germline, CDR1 is SGHRS, CDR2 YFSETQ. J gave up 4 bases and V 5 bases, and 3 bases lay outside the gene matches. The CDR3 spans 13 residues. Clones were read by immunoSEQ multiplex PCR, and TCRdb kept only the in-frame ones, dropping some. The sample lists approximately 97,000 clones, 85% seen once, with around 20% in the top ten. The receptor was derived from a man between 25 and 39 years old in good health. Material: blood. The J gene is TRBJ1-2, the V gene TRBV5-1; 9 positions match TRBD1. This CDR3 is CASSRQGGYGYTF. DNA for the CDR3: TGCGCCAGCAGTCGACAGGGGGGCTATGGCTACACCTTC.